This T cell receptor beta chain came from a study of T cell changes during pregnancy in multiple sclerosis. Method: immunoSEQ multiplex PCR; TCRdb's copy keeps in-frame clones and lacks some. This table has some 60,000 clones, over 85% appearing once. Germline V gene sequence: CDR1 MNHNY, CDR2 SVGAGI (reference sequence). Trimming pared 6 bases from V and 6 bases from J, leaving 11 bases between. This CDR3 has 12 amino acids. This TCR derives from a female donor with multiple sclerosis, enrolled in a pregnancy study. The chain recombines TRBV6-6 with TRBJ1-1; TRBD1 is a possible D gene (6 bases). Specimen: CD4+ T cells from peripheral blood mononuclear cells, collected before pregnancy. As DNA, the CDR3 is TGTGCCAGCAGCCGTACAGGGCCTGAAGCTTTCTTT. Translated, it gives CASSRTGPEAFF.